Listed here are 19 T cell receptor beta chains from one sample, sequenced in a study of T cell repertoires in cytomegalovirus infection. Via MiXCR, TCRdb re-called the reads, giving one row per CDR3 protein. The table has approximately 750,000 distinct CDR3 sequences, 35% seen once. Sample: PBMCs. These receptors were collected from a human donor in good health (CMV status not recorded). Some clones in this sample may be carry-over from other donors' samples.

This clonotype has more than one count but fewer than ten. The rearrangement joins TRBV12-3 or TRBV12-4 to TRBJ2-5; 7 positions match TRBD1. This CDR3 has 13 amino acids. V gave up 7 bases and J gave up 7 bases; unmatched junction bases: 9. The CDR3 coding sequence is TGTGCCAGCAACCCTACAGGGGAAGGGACCCAGTACTTC. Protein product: CASNPTGEGTQYF.

Written as DNA, the CDR3 is TGTGCCAGCAGGGGGACAGGGCTTTATCAGCCCCAGCATTTT. This encodes CASRGTGLYQPQHF. The chain joins TRBV2 to TRBJ1-5; TRBD1 agrees at 9 bases. The CDR3 sequence is 14 residues long. The V and J ends lost 6 bases and 5 bases, in that order; junction bases with no gene match: 5. Germline V lookup: CDR1 SNHLY, CDR2 FYNNEI.

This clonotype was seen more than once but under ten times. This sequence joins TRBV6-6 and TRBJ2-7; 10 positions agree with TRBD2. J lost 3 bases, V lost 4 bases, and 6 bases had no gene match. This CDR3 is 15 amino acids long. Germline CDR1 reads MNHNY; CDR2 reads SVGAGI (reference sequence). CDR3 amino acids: CASSSLAGVLYEQYF. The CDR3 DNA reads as TGTGCCAGCAGTTCCCTAGCGGGGGTTCTCTACGAGCAGTACTTC.

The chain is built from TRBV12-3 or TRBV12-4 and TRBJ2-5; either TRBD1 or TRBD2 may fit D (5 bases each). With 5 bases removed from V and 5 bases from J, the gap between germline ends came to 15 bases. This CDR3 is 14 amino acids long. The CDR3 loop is CASSHRGRGETQYF. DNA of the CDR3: TGTGCCAGCAGTCACCGGGGCCGCGGCGAGACCCAGTACTTC.

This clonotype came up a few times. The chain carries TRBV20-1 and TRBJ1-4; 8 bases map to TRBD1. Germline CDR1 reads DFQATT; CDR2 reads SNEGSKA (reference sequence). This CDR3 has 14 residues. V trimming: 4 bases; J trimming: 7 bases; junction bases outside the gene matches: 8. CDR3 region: CSATRPGGFEKLFF. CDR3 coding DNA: TGCAGTGCTACCAGACCAGGGGGCTTTGAAAAACTGTTTTTT.

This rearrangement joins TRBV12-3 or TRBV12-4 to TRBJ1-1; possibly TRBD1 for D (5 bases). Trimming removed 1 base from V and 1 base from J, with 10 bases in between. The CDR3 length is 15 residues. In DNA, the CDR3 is TGTGCCAGCAGTTTAGGAGGACATAAGAACACTGAAGCTTTCTTT. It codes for CASSLGGHKNTEAFF.

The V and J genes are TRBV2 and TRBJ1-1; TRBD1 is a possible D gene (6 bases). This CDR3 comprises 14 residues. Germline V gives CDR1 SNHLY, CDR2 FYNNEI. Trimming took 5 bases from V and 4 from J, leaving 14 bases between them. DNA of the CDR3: TGTGCCAGCAGTTACAGGGAGTATGGCACTGAAGCTTTCTTT. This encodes CASSYREYGTEAFF.

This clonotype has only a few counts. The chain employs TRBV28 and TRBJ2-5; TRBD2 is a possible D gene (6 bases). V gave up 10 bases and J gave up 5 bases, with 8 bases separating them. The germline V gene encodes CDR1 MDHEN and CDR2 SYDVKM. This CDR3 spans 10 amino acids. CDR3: CAIAGETQYF. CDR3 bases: TGTGCCATCGCGGGGGAGACCCAGTACTTC. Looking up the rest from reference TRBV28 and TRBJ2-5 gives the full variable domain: DVKVTQSSRYLVKRTGEKVFLECVQDMDHENMFWYRQDPGLGLRLIYFSYDVKMKEKGDIPEGYSVSREKKERFSLILESASTNQTSMYLCAIAGETQYFGPGTRLLVL.

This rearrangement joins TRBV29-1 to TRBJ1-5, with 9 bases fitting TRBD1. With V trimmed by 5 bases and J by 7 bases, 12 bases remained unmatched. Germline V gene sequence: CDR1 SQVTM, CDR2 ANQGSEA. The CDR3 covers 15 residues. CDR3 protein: CSVTLSGTGNQPQHF. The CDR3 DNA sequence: TGCAGCGTTACCCTGTCCGGGACAGGGAACCAGCCCCAGCATTTT. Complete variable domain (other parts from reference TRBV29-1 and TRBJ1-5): SAVISQKPSRDICQRGTSLTIQCQVDSQVTMMFWYRQQPGQSLTLIATANQGSEATYESGFVIDKFPISRPNLTFSTLTVSNMSPEDSSIYLCSVTLSGTGNQPQHFGDGTRLSIL.

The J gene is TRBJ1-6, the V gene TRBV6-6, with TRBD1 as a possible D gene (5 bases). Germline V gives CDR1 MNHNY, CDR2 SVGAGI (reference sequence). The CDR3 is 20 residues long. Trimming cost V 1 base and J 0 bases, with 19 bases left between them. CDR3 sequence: CASSYWDLICFSSYNSPLHF. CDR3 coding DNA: TGTGCCAGCAGTTACTGGGACCTGATATGCTTTTCCTCCTATAATTCACCCCTCCACTTT.

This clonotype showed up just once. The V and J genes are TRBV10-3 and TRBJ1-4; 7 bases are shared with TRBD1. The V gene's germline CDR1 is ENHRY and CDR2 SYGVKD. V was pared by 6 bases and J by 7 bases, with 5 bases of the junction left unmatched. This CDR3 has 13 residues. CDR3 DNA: TGTGCCATCAGAAGACAGGGCGGTGAAAAACTGTTTTTT. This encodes CAIRRQGGEKLFF.

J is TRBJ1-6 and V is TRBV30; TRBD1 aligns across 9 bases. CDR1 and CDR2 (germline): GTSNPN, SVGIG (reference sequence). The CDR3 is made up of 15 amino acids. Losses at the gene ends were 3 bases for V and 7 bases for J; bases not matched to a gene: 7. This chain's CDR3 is CAWSRGDRANSPLHF. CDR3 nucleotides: TGTGCCTGGAGCCGAGGGGACAGGGCCAATTCACCCCTCCACTTT.

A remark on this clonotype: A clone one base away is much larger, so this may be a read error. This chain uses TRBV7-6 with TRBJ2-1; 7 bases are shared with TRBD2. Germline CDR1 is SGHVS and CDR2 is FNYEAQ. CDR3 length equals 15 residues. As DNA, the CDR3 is TGTGCCAGCAGCCTTAGGGAGGGGAACTACAATGAGCAGCTCTTC. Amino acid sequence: CASSLREGNYNEQLF.

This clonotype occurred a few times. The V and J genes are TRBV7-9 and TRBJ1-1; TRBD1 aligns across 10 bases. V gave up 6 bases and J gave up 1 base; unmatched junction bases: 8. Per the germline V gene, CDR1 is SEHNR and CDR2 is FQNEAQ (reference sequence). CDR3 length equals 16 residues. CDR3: CASRPGQGIGNTEAFF. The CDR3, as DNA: TGTGCCAGCAGGCCGGGACAGGGGATTGGGAACACTGAAGCTTTCTTT. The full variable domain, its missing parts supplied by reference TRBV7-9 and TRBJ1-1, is DTGVSQNPRHKITKRGQNVTFRCDPISEHNRLYWYRQTLGQGPEFLTYFQNEAQLEKSRLLSDRFSAERPKGSFSTLEIQRTEQGDSAMYLCASRPGQGIGNTEAFFGQGTRLTVV.

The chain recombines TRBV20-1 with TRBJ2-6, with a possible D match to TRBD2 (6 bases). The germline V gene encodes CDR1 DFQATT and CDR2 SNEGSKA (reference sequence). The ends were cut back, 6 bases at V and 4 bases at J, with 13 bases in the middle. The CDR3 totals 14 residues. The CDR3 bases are TGCAGTGCCGTAAGGGGAGGCGGGGCCAACGTCCTGACTTTC. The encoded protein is CSAVRGGGANVLTF.

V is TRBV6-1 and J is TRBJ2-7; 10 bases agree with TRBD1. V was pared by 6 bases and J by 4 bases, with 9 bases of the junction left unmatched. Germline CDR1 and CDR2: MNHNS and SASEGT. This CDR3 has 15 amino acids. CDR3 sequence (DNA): TGTGCCAGCAGCTCGGGACAGGGGTTAGGGTACGAGCAGTACTTC. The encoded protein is CASSSGQGLGYEQYF.

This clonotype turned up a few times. The CDR3 sequence: CASTPSGAYEQYF. In DNA form, the CDR3 reads TGTGCCAGCACCCCGTCGGGAGCTTACGAGCAGTACTTC. This chain uses TRBV6-2 or TRBV6-3 with TRBJ2-7, with a weak D call TRBD2 (6 bases). V gave up 7 bases and J gave up 4 bases, with 14 bases separating them. The CDR3 runs 13 residues. The germline gives CDR1 MNHEY, CDR2 SVGEGT.

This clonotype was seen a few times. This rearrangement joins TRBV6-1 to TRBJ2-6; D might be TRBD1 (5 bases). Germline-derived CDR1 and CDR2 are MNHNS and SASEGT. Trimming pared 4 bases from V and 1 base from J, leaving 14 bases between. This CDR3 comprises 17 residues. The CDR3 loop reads CASSVAGIGSGANVLTF. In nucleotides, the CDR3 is TGTGCCAGCAGTGTTGCAGGGATCGGGTCTGGGGCCAACGTCCTGACTTTC.

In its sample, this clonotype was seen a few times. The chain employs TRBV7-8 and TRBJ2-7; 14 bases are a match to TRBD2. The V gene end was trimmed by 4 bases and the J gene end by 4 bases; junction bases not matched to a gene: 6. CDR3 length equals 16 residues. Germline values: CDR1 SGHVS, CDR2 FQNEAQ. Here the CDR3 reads CASSSKGLAGAYEQYF. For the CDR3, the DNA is TGTGCCAGCAGCTCCAAGGGACTAGCGGGAGCATACGAGCAGTACTTC.